One and the same sample provided the 2 T cell receptor beta chains below, sequenced in a study of cytomegalovirus exposure and HLA in healthy donors (dated by TCRdb to 2015 to 2018). Libraries came from the immunoSEQ multiplex PCR assay. For the multiplex PCR, a mixture combining 60 forward primers for TCR Vbeta segments and 13 reverse primers for TCR Jbeta segments was used. The clones in this table, taken by TCRdb from immuneACCESS, are in-frame only. Not every clone is retained; where verified, under half of the shortfall comes from an unresolved V gene, and the cause of the rest is unknown. The sample includes 210,000 or so clones, with 83% observed a single time. The top ten clones comprise approximately 1.5% of the sample. What was sequenced was PBMCs. Receptors were obtained from a girl aged 5 to 17 in good health and CMV-seronegative.

The chain has TRBV7-8 and TRBJ2-2, with 9 nucleotides matching TRBD2. Germline V gene data show CDR1 as SGHVS and CDR2 as FQNEAQ. The CDR3 has 18 amino acids. V lost 7 bases to trimming and J lost 4 bases; unmatched junction nucleotides: 16. The CDR3 sequence: CASNKKDRGLAGTGELFF. CDR3 sequence (DNA): TGTGCCAGCAACAAAAAAGACCGGGGACTAGCCGGCACCGGGGAGCTGTTTTTT.

This clone was picked up one time. The J gene is TRBJ1-1, the V gene TRBV4-3; perhaps TRBD1 as D (6 bases). Deletions cut 1 base from V and 3 bases from J, with 12 bases between. CDR1 and CDR2 from the germline V gene are LGHNA and YSLEER. CDR3 length equals 15 residues. The CDR3 DNA reads as TGCGCCAGCAGCCAAGGAAGCGGACAGTACACTGAAGCTTTCTTT. This encodes CASSQGSGQYTEAFF.